The present T cell receptor beta chain was sequenced within a study of T cell responses to AZD1222 COVID-19 vaccine. Study results and limitations: There were vaccine-associated CD4 TCRs across spike, dominant at 160-218 and 743-854. Within unmutated variant regions lay the reported targets of nearly half of spike-specific TCRs. Only after the peak T cell response were repertoires sampled.

As to this clone: As yet, its antigen is unknown.

Trimming cost V 0 bases and J 0 bases, with 10 bases left between them. Germline lookup yields CDR1 PRHDT and CDR2 FYEKMQ (reference sequence). There are 16 residues in the CDR3. Profiled with immunoSEQ multiplex PCR; TCRdb holds only in-frame clones, not every one. The sample lists approximately 200,000 clones, 90% to 95% occurring once. The chain links TRBV13 to TRBJ2-3, with D possibly matching TRBD2 (6 bases). The sample was peripheral blood, taken 28 days after the second dose of the MenACWY control vaccine. This TCR was recovered from an adult who received the MenACWY meningococcal vaccine as a control. The DNA for the CDR3 is TGTGCCAGCAGCTTAGGACTAGGGACTAGCACAGATACGCAGTATTTT. Its protein is CASSLGLGTSTDTQYF.